Following are 13 T cell receptor beta chains from one sample sequenced in a study of multiple sclerosis patients with progressive multifocal leukoencephalopathy. Specified time point: 6 months of natalizumab therapy. Produced via immunoSEQ multiplex PCR; TCRdb's table is partial and in-frame only. The sample has some 30,000 clones; under 90% are singletons. The specimen was PBMCs, collected from a patient treated with natalizumab. The source of these receptors is a human donor with multiple sclerosis.

The V and J genes are TRBV6-6 and TRBJ1-5; the D is unclear. Germline V lookup: CDR1 MNHNY, CDR2 SVGAGI (reference sequence). The CDR3 runs 12 residues. The germline V and J ends were trimmed by 7 bases and 10 bases, with 14 bases remaining between them. The CDR3 DNA reads as TGTGCCAGCACTCAGACCTCACTTCCCCAGCATTTT. This codes for CASTQTSLPQHF.

The gene calls are TRBV27 and TRBJ1-2; no clear D. CDR1 is MNHEY, CDR2 SMNVEV, per germline (reference sequence). This CDR3 region has 13 residues. The V end was cut by 5 bases, the J end by 1 base, with 8 bases between. CDR3 residues: CASSPTLNYGYTF. CDR3 nucleotide sequence: TGTGCCAGCAGTCCGACACTTAACTATGGCTACACCTTC.

The gene calls are TRBV6-6 and TRBJ1-5; D ambiguous. Germline V gene sequence: CDR1 MNHNY, CDR2 SVGAGI (reference sequence). This CDR3 has 14 residues. V was cut by 0 bases and J by 0 bases, with 3 bases left in between. In DNA form, the CDR3 reads TGTGCCAGCAGTTACTCGTCTAGCAATCAGCCCCAGCATTTT. Translating it yields CASSYSSSNQPQHF.

The chain combines TRBV27 with TRBJ1-2; TRBD1 might be the D (5 bases). Germline V gene sequence: CDR1 MNHEY, CDR2 SMNVEV (reference sequence). CDR3 length equals 13 residues. V was clipped by 6 bases and J by 8 bases, with 16 bases between them. CDR3 nucleotides: TGTGCCAGCAGACCCTTGGTAGGGGACGGCTACACCTTC. Translation: CASRPLVGDGYTF.

The rearrangement uses TRBV4-1 and TRBJ1-2; D possibly corresponds to TRBD1 (5 bases). There are 16 residues in the CDR3. V was shortened by 3 bases and J by 2 bases, with 16 bases between the two germline ends. Germline CDR1 reads MGHRA; CDR2 reads YSYEKL. CDR3 coding DNA: TGCGCCAGCAGCCAGCTGGGACGGACATTGAACTATGGCTACACCTTC. Translation: CASSQLGRTLNYGYTF.

V and J are TRBV6-5 and TRBJ1-1; D gene uncertain. Germline assignment: CDR1 MNHEY and CDR2 SVGAGI. V lost 6 bases and J 0 bases, leaving 14 bases between the germline ends. The CDR3 is 15 residues long. The CDR3 sequence is CASSQSTEMNTEAFF. CDR3 coding DNA: TGTGCCAGCAGCCAAAGTACAGAGATGAACACTGAAGCTTTCTTT.

V usage is TRBV11-2 and J usage is TRBJ2-7; possible D gene TRBD1, 5 bases. V lost 1 base and J lost 1, with 14 bases in between. CDR1 and CDR2 from the germline V gene are SGHAT and FQNNGV. This CDR3 comprises 16 residues. CDR3 DNA: TGTGCCAGCAGCTTAGTTCCAGGGCAGGTTTCCTACGAGCAGTACTTC. Amino acid sequence: CASSLVPGQVSYEQYF.

The sample holds one count of this clone. The CDR3 sequence is CASSPPIGGRGEQYF. For the CDR3, the DNA is TGTGCCAGCTCACCACCAATAGGGGGCAGAGGCGAGCAGTACTTC. The V call is TRBV18, the J call TRBJ2-7; TRBD1 aligns across 7 bases. The ends lost 0 bases at V and 6 bases at J; junction bases unmatched: 8. The CDR3 runs 15 residues. Germline V CDR1 and CDR2: KGHSH, LQKENI. Complete variable domain (other parts from reference TRBV18 and TRBJ2-7): NAGVMQNPRHLVRRRGQEARLRCSPMKGHSHVYWYRQLPEEGLKFMVYLQKENIIDESGMPKERFSAEFPKEGPSILRIQQVVRGDSAAYFCASSPPIGGRGEQYFGPGTRLTVT.

The rearrangement joins TRBV28 to TRBJ2-7; no definite D call. The germline V gene has CDR1 MDHEN and CDR2 SYDVKM. V dropped 5 bases and J dropped 6 bases, with 14 bases sitting between them. This CDR3 is 13 amino acids long. CDR3 amino acids: CASSLLGLLEQYF. In DNA, the CDR3 is TGTGCCAGCAGTCTCCTGGGCCTACTCGAGCAGTACTTC.

The CDR3 coding sequence is TGCGCCAGCAGCTTGGGGACTGCTGAGCAGTACTTC. Its translation is CASSLGTAEQYF. The rearrangement links TRBV5-1 to TRBJ2-7; a weak D match, TRBD2 (5 bases). Germline CDR1 reads SGHRS; CDR2 reads YFSETQ. The CDR3 sequence is 12 residues long. Trimming took off 0 bases at V and 7 bases at J, with 8 bases between the two ends.

This chain connects TRBV4-1 to TRBJ1-2; TRBD1 is a possible D gene (6 bases). Germline assignment: CDR1 MGHRA and CDR2 YSYEKL. The CDR3 extends over 16 amino acids. V was cut by 1 base and J by 3 bases, with 15 bases left in between. In DNA, the CDR3 is TGCGCCAGCAGCCAAGGCCCCGGACAGCAGTACTATGGCTACACCTTC. It yields the protein CASSQGPGQQYYGYTF.

The V and J genes are TRBV18 and TRBJ1-2, with D unresolved. The CDR3 contains 13 residues. V gave up 10 bases and J gave up 6 bases, with 18 bases separating them. Germline values: CDR1 KGHSH, CDR2 LQKENI. This chain's CDR3 is CATLKTPADGYTF. DNA for the CDR3: TGTGCCACCCTCAAAACTCCGGCGGATGGCTACACCTTC.

In its sample, this clone was seen a few times. The J gene is TRBJ2-7, the V gene TRBV6-1, with D possibly matching TRBD1 (5 bases). V lost 0 bases and J lost 5, with 14 bases in between. The CDR3 spans 15 residues. CDR1 MNHNS and CDR2 SASEGT come from the germline V gene. The CDR3 DNA sequence: TGTGCCAGCAGTGAAGCGGGCGGCAGGGTCCACGAGCAGTACTTC. The encoded protein is CASSEAGGRVHEQYF.